This TCR beta chain was sequenced in a study of T cells after posttransplantation cyclophosphamide. Treatment was busulfan-fludarabine conditioning, a marrow graft, and cyclophosphamide on days +3 and +4. Here immunoSEQ multiplex PCR was the method, and the copy in TCRdb shows in-frame clones only, minus some. The sample consists of some 37,000 clones, roughly 73% of them appearing once. This TCR was sampled from a female patient between 40 and 55 years old who received an allogeneic stem cell transplant from a related donor, was CMV-positive, and had no GVHD. Some T cells may be graft donor cells. Material: CD4+ T cells sorted from blood, obtained roughly 250 weeks after a stem cell transplant with posttransplant cyclophosphamide.

CDR3 in amino acids: CASSFTRVGSYNSPLHF. DNA for the CDR3: TGTGCCAGCAGTTTTACCCGGGTTGGGTCCTATAATTCACCCCTCCACTTT. The chain uses TRBV27 and TRBJ1-6; no firm D call. Trimming took 3 bases from V and 1 from J, leaving 13 bases between them. Germline CDR1 MNHEY, CDR2 SMNVEV (reference sequence). This CDR3 is built from 17 residues.